The clone carrying this TCR beta chain has only a few counts. The sample comes from a study of cytomegalovirus exposure and HLA in healthy donors. PCR primers comprised 60 Vbeta and 13 Jbeta primers. The protocol was immunoSEQ multiplex PCR, while the TCRdb copy is restricted to in-frame clones and leaves out a portion. The sample holds approximately 67,000 clones; about 65% are singletons and the top ten take around 2%. Germline assignment: CDR1 KGHSH and CDR2 LQKENI. The V end was cut by 0 bases, the J end by 1 base, with 10 bases between. CDR3 length: 16 amino acids. The rearrangement joins TRBV18 to TRBJ2-4; possibly TRBD2 for D (5 bases). The sequenced material came from PBMCs. This clonotype was obtained from a woman aged 25 to 39 in good health and CMV-seronegative. DNA for the CDR3: TGTGCCAGCTCACCACCGCCTAGCAGCGCCAAAAACATTCAGTACTTC. Translated: CASSPPPSSAKNIQYF.